These 20 T cell receptor beta chains came from one sample sequenced in a study of blood T cell repertoires in COVID-19. Data came from immunoSEQ multiplex PCR; TCRdb stores just in-frame clones and leaves some out. The sample has 200,000 to 250,000 clones, about 84% seen once. Sequencing was carried out using PBMCs or T cells enriched from blood (not recorded which). These receptors came from a man aged 60 to 75 who had recovered from COVID-19.

V and J are TRBV7-9 and TRBJ1-1; 8 positions match TRBD1. The germline CDR1 and CDR2 sequences are SEHNR and FQNEAQ (reference sequence). The V segment lost 5 bases and the J segment 4 bases; nucleotides outside the gene matches: 3. This CDR3 contains 13 residues. The CDR3 reads CASSTDRATEAFF. CDR3 nucleotides: TGTGCCAGCAGCACGGACAGGGCCACTGAAGCTTTCTTT.

V gene TRBV30 combines with J gene TRBJ2-3; 8 nucleotides agree with TRBD2. V lost 8 bases and J lost 5; bases outside the gene matches: 15. The CDR3 spans 15 residues. Germline CDR1 and CDR2: GTSNPN and SVGIG (reference sequence). DNA of the CDR3: TGTGCCACACACGGGGCTAGCGGGTTCGGAGATACGCAGTATTTT. Its protein product is CATHGASGFGDTQYF.

V and J are TRBV11-3 and TRBJ2-6; 9 positions match TRBD2. The germline gives CDR1 SGHNT, CDR2 YENEEA. V dropped 2 bases and J dropped 0; count of bases not matched to a gene: 2. The CDR3 spans 17 residues. CDR3 DNA: TGTGCCAGCAGCTTACTAGCGGGGAACTCTGGGGCCAACGTCCTGACTTTC. Protein: CASSLLAGNSGANVLTF. The complete variable domain, with remaining parts taken from reference TRBV11-3 and TRBJ2-6, reads EAGVVQSPRYKIIEKKQPVAFWCNPISGHNTLYWYLQNLGQGPELLIRYENEEAVDDSQLPKDRFSAERLKGVDSTLKIQPAELGDSAVYLCASSLLAGNSGANVLTFGAGSRLTVL.

The chain carries TRBV27 and TRBJ1-5, with no clear D. This CDR3 is built from 16 residues. V gave up 0 bases and J gave up 6 bases, with 15 bases separating them. CDR1 and CDR2 from the germline V gene are MNHEY and SMNVEV (reference sequence). This CDR3 reads CASSLSFPGVGQPQHF. The DNA of the CDR3 is TGTGCCAGCAGTTTATCATTTCCCGGGGTAGGTCAGCCCCAGCATTTT.

Only a few counts were recorded for this clone. The chain combines TRBV5-3 with TRBJ2-3, with 15 positions matching TRBD2. TRBV5-3 is placed among ORFs of uncertain function. The CDR3 length is 17 residues. Losses at the gene ends were 2 bases for V and 4 bases for J; bases not matched to a gene: 5. The chain's CDR3 is CARSFGLAGGQSDTQYF. DNA for the CDR3: TGTGCCAGAAGCTTCGGACTAGCGGGGGGGCAGTCAGATACGCAGTATTTT.

This sequence joins TRBV12-2 and TRBJ1-4; the table calls TRBD1, which could not be checked here. TRBV12-2 is a known pseudogene. CDR3 length: 16 residues. CDR3 sequence reads: CASRSSPGGGNEKLFF. CDR3 nucleotides: TGTGCAAGTCGCTCAAGCCCAGGGGGAGGTAATGAAAAACTGTTTTTT.

This clone has just one count. The V gene is TRBV10-3, the J gene TRBJ1-5, with a possible D match to TRBD1 (6 bases). Germline CDR1 is ENHRY and CDR2 is SYGVKD. The CDR3 is made up of 15 amino acids. V lost 4 bases and J lost 2, with 12 bases in between. For the CDR3, the DNA is TGTGCCATCAGTGGGGGGCCCCCGGGCAATCAGCCCCAGCATTTT. Protein sequence: CAISGGPPGNQPQHF.

V and J are TRBV25-1 and TRBJ1-2; D gene ambiguous. Trimming stripped 6 bases from V and 4 bases from J, with 12 bases between. Germline-derived CDR1 and CDR2 are MGHDK and SYGVNS. CDR3 length equals 13 residues. The DNA of the CDR3 is TGTGCCAGCAGATTCCCAGGTTCCTATGGCTACACCTTC. Translating gives CASRFPGSYGYTF.

A remark on this clone: The junction departs from germline at one end; a sequencing error may be responsible. CDR3 nucleotide sequence: TGCGCCAGCAGCCAAGCCCCCCAGGACACTAAAGCTTTCTTT. Translated, it gives CASSQAPQDTKAFF. The chain combines TRBV4-3 with TRBJ1-1; TRBD1 might be the D (5 bases). CDR1 and CDR2 from the germline V gene are LGHNA and YSLEER. The length of the CDR3 is 14 residues.

The chain has TRBV19 and TRBJ2-4, with D possibly matching TRBD1 (7 bases). Germline values: CDR1 LNHDA, CDR2 SQIVND (reference sequence). The CDR3 extends over 14 amino acids. The V gene lost 6 bases and the J gene lost 0 bases, with 9 bases spanning the gap. The CDR3 DNA is TGTGCCAGTAGGCAGGGGGGAGCCAAAAACATTCAGTACTTC. As protein: CASRQGGAKNIQYF.

This clone was detected only a few times. The rearrangement uses TRBV11-2 and TRBJ2-2; TRBD1 agrees at 11 bases. Trimming at V came to 4 bases and at J to 4 bases, leaving 11 bases not matched to a gene. Looked up from germline, CDR1 is SGHAT and CDR2 is FQNNGV. This CDR3 has 18 amino acids. DNA of the CDR3: TGTGCCAGCAGCTCAAGAGGACAGGGGGCGCAAAGCACCGGGGAGCTGTTTTTT. It specifies CASSSRGQGAQSTGELFF.

V and J are TRBV5-8 and TRBJ2-3; D is perhaps TRBD2 (6 bases). Trimming took 4 bases from V and 0 from J, leaving 21 bases between them. The CDR3 contains 18 residues. The V gene's germline CDR1 is SGHTS and CDR2 YDEGEE. The CDR3 DNA is TGTGCCAGCAGCCCGAAGGTCCTAGCGCGTCCTAGCACAGATACGCAGTATTTT. Its translation: CASSPKVLARPSTDTQYF. The full variable domain, with the rest looked up from reference TRBV5-8 and TRBJ2-3, is EAGVTQSPTHLIKTRGQQATLRCSPISGHTSVYWYQQALGLGLQFLLWYDEGEERNRGNFPPRFSGRQFPNYSSELNVNALELEDSALYLCASSPKVLARPSTDTQYFGPGTRLTVL.

The rearrangement links TRBV29-1 to TRBJ2-3, with 12 bases that match TRBD1. J was trimmed by 4 bases and V by 4 bases; bases with no gene match: 3. Germline V CDR1 and CDR2: SQVTM, ANQGSEA. The CDR3 extends over 14 amino acids. CDR3 bases: TGCAGCGTTGTCGGGACAGGGGGCGCAGATACGCAGTATTTT. Translated, it gives CSVVGTGGADTQYF.

The chain is built from TRBV18 and TRBJ1-2; 7 nucleotides align to TRBD1. The CDR3 consists of 14 residues. Trimming took 0 bases from V and 2 from J; bases not matched to a gene: 0. Germline CDR1 reads KGHSH; CDR2 reads LQKENI. The CDR3 sequence is CASSPPTGNYGYTF. The CDR3 DNA reads as TGTGCCAGCTCACCACCGACAGGGAACTATGGCTACACCTTC.

The chain joins TRBV11-2 to TRBJ2-7; 9 bases map to TRBD2. Losses at the gene ends were 5 bases for V and 4 bases for J; bases not matched to a gene: 9. The length of the CDR3 is 15 residues. Germline loops: CDR1 SGHAT, CDR2 FQNNGV. This CDR3 reads CASSTTSGVEYEQYF. The CDR3 DNA reads as TGTGCCAGCAGCACGACTAGCGGTGTGGAGTACGAGCAGTACTTC.

This clone came up a few times. The chain is built from TRBV6-6 and TRBJ2-7, with D uncertain. CDR3 length: 12 amino acids. Germline-derived CDR1 and CDR2 are MNHNY and SVGAGI (reference sequence). V shed 2 bases and J shed 6 bases, with 8 bases lying between them. Here the CDR3 DNA reads TGTGCCAGCAGTTACAGCGACGGCGAGCAGTACTTC. It codes for CASSYSDGEQYF.

This chain uses TRBV19 with TRBJ1-5; a possible D gene is TRBD1 (5 bases). The CDR3 is made up of 16 amino acids. From germline, CDR1 is LNHDA and CDR2 SQIVND (reference sequence). With 2 bases removed from V and 0 bases from J, the gap between germline ends came to 11 bases. The chain's CDR3 is CASSIQGYYSNQPQHF. CDR3 in DNA: TGTGCCAGTAGTATACAGGGATATTATAGCAATCAGCCCCAGCATTTT. The full variable domain, its missing parts supplied by reference TRBV19 and TRBJ1-5, is DGGITQSPKYLFRKEGQNVTLSCEQNLNHDAMYWYRQDPGQGLRLIYYSQIVNDFQKGDIAEGYSVSREKKESFPLTVTSAQKNPTAFYLCASSIQGYYSNQPQHFGDGTRLSIL.

The V call is TRBV11-2, the J call TRBJ1-1; no reliable D call. V lost 5 bases and J lost 1, with 8 bases in between. CDR1 and CDR2 (germline): SGHAT, FQNNGV. This CDR3 spans 13 amino acids. The CDR3 protein is CASSPNTNTEAFF. CDR3 sequence (DNA): TGTGCCAGCAGCCCGAACACGAACACTGAAGCTTTCTTT.

The rearrangement uses TRBV7-3 and TRBJ2-5; 11 bases are shared with TRBD2. CDR3 length: 16 amino acids. With 0 bases clipped from V and 4 bases from J, the junction kept 4 bases outside the gene matches. The germline V gene has CDR1 SGHTA and CDR2 FQGTGA. The CDR3 protein is CASSLTPLAGGETQYF. As DNA, the CDR3 is TGTGCCAGCAGCTTAACACCTCTAGCGGGGGGAGAGACCCAGTACTTC.

J is TRBJ2-1 and V is TRBV19, with D perhaps matching TRBD2 (8 bases). Looked up from germline, CDR1 is LNHDA and CDR2 is SQIVND (reference sequence). The CDR3 length is 16 residues. Trimming pared 1 base from V and 12 bases from J, leaving 22 bases between. The CDR3 loop reads CASSIVGTRGLWGQFF. The CDR3 DNA sequence: TGTGCCAGTAGTATAGTCGGGACTAGGGGGCTATGGGGGCAGTTCTTC.